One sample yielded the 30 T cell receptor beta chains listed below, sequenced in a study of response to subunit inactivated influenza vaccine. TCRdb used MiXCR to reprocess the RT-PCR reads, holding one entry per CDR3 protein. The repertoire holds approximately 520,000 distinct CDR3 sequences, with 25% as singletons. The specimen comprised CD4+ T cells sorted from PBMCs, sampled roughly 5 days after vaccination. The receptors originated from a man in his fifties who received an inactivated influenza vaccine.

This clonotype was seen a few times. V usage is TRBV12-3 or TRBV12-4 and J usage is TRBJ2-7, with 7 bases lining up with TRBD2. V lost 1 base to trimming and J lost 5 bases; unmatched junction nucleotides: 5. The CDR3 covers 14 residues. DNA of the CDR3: TGTGCCAGCAGTTTAGGGCGGGGGAGGAACGAGCAGTACTTC. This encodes CASSLGRGRNEQYF.

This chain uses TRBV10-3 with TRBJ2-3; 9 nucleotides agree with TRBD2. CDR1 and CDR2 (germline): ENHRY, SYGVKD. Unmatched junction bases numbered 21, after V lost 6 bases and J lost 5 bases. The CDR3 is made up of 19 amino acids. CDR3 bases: TGTGCCATCAGGAGAGGGGTCAGCGGGAGGTTATCTTTCTTAGATACGCAGTATTTT. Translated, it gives CAIRRGVSGRLSFLDTQYF.

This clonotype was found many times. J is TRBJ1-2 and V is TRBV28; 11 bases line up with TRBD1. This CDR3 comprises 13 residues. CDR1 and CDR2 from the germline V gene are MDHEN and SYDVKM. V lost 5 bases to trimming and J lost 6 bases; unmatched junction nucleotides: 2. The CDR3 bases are TGTGCCAGCAGTCCGGGACAGGGGGATGGCTACACCTTC. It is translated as CASSPGQGDGYTF.

The CDR3 bases are TGTGCCAGCAGCACGCCCACGGGTAATGGCTACACCTTC. Translated, it gives CASSTPTGNGYTF. V and J are TRBV28 and TRBJ1-2; D is uncertain. This CDR3 is built from 13 residues. The germline V and J ends were trimmed by 6 bases and 6 bases, with 14 bases remaining between them. Germline values: CDR1 MDHEN, CDR2 SYDVKM.

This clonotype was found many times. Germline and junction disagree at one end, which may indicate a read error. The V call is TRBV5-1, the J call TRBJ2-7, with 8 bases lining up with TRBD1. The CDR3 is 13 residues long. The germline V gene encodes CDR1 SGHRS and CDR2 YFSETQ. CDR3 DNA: TGTGCCAGCCGGGGACAGGCCTCCTACGAGCAGTACTTC. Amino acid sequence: CASRGQASYEQYF.

The CDR3 loop reads CASSRTSGRSYNEQFF. The CDR3 nucleotides read TGTGCCAGCAGTCGAACTAGCGGGCGCTCCTACAATGAGCAGTTCTTC. The chain employs TRBV28 and TRBJ2-1, with 9 bases aligning to TRBD2. J gave up 0 bases and V 5 bases, and 5 bases lay outside the gene matches. This CDR3 is 16 amino acids long. Germline values: CDR1 MDHEN, CDR2 SYDVKM.

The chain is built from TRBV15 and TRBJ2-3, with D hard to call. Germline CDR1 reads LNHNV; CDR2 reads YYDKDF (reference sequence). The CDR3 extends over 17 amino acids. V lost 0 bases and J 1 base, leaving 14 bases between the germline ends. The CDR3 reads CATSRDIWAAGTDTQYF. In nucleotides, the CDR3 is TGTGCCACCAGCAGAGATATTTGGGCGGCCGGCACAGATACGCAGTATTTT.

The CDR3 sequence is CSAWDRVNEQYF. The CDR3 bases are TGCAGTGCTTGGGACAGGGTCAATGAGCAGTACTTC. The chain is built from TRBV20-1 and TRBJ2-7; the match to TRBD1 covers 9 bases. This CDR3 has 12 amino acids. The germline V gene encodes CDR1 DFQATT and CDR2 SNEGSKA (reference sequence). The V and J ends lost 5 bases and 7 bases, in that order; junction bases with no gene match: 6.

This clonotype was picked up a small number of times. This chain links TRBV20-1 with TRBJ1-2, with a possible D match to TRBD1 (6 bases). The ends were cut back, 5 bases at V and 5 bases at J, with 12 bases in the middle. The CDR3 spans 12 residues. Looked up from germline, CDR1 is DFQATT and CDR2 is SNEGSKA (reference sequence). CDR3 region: CSALGGGYGYTF. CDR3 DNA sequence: TGCAGTGCTTTAGGGGGTGGGTATGGCTACACCTTC.

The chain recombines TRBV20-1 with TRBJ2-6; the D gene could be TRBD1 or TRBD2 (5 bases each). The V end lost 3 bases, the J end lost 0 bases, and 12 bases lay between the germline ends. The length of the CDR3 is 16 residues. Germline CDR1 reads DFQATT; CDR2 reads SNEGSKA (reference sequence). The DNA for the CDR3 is TGCAGTGCTAGTCGGGGCACTACCTCTGGGGCCAACGTCCTGACTTTC. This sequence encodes CSASRGTTSGANVLTF.

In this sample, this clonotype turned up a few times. The CDR3 DNA reads as TGTGCCAGCAGCCAAAGAAGTACCGGGGAGCTGTTTTTT. Amino acids: CASSQRSTGELFF. V gene TRBV6-1 combines with J gene TRBJ2-2; no reliable D call. CDR3 size: 13 residues. Trimming cost V 6 bases and J 5 bases, with 10 bases left between them. From germline, CDR1 is MNHNS and CDR2 SASEGT.

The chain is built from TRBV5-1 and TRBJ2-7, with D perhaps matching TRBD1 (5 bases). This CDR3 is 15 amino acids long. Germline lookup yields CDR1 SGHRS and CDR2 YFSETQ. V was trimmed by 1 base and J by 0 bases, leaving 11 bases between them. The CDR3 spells CASSLLSDSSYEQYF. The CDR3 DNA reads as TGCGCCAGCAGCTTGCTCTCAGACAGCTCCTACGAGCAGTACTTC.

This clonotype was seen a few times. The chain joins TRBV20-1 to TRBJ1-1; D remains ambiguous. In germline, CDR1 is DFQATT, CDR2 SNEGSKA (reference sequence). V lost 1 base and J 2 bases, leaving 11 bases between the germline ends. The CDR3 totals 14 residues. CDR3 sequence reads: CSARGGAENTEAFF. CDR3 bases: TGCAGTGCTAGAGGAGGAGCAGAAAACACTGAAGCTTTCTTT.

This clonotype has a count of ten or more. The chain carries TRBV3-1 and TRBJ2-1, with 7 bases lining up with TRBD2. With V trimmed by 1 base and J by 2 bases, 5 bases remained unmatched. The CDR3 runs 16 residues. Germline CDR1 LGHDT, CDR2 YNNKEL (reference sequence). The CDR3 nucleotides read TGTGCCAGCAGCCAAGGGGGGGGGACTGCCTACAATGAGCAGTTCTTC. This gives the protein CASSQGGGTAYNEQFF.

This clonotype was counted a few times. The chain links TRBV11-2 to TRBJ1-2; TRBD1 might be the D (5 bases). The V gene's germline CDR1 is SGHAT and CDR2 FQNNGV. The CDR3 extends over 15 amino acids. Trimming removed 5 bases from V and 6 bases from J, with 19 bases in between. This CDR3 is CASSPWGRVLDGYTF. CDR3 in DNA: TGTGCCAGCAGCCCCTGGGGCAGGGTCTTGGATGGCTACACCTTC.

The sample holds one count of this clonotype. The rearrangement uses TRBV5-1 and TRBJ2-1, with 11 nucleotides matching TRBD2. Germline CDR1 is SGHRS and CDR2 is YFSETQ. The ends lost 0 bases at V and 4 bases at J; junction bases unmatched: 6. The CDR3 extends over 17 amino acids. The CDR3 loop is CASSLDGGTSGYNEQFF. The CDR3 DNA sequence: TGCGCCAGCAGCTTGGATGGCGGGACTAGCGGATACAATGAGCAGTTCTTC.

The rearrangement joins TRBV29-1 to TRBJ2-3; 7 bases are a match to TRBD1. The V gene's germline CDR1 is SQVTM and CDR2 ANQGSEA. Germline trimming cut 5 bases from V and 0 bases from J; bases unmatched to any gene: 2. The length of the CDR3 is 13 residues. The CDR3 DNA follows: TGCAGCGTTAGGACAGGCAGCACAGATACGCAGTATTTT. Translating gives CSVRTGSTDTQYF.

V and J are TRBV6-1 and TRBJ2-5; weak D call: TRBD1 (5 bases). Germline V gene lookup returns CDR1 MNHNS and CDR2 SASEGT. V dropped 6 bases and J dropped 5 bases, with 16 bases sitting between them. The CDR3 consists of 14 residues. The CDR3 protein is CASRTPGLRETQYF. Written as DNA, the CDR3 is TGTGCCAGCAGGACCCCAGGGCTTCGGGAGACCCAGTACTTC.

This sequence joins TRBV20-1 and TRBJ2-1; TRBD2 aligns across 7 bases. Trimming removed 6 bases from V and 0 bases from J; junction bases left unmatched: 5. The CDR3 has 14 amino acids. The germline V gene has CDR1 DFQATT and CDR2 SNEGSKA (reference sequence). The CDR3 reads CSAASGTSYNEQFF. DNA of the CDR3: TGCAGTGCAGCTAGCGGCACCTCCTACAATGAGCAGTTCTTC.

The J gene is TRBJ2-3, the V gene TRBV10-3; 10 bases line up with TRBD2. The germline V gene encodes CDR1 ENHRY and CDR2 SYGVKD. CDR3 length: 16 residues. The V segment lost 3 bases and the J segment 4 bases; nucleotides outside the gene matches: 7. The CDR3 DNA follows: TGTGCCATCAGTGAAGGGAGCGGGGGGGTCGCAGATACGCAGTATTTT. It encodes CAISEGSGGVADTQYF.

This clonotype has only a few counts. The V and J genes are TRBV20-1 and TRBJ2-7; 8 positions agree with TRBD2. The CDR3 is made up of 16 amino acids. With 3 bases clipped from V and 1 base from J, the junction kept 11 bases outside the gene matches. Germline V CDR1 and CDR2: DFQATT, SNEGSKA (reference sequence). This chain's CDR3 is CSASPISGIGSYEQYF. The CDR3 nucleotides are TGCAGTGCTAGTCCCATTAGCGGGATCGGGTCCTACGAGCAGTACTTC.

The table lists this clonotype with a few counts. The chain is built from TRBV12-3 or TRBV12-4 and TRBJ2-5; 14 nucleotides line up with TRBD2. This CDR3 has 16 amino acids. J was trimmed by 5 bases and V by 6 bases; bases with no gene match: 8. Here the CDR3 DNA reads TGTGCCAGCAGAATGACTAGCGGGAGGGCCTTCGAGACCCAGTACTTC. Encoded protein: CASRMTSGRAFETQYF.

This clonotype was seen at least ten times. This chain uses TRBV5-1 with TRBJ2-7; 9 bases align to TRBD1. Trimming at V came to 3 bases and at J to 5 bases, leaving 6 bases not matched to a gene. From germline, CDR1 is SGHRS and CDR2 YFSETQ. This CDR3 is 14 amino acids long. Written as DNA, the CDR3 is TGCGCCAGCAGCTGGGAGGGACAGGGCAACGAGCAGTACTTC. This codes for CASSWEGQGNEQYF.

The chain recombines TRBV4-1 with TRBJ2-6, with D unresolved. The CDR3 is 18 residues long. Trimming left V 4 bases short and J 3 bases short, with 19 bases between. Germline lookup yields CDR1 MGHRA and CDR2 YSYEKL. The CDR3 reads CASSRLPYLLGGANVLTF. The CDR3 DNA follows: TGCGCCAGCAGCCGGCTGCCGTATCTTCTCGGTGGGGCCAACGTCCTGACTTTC.

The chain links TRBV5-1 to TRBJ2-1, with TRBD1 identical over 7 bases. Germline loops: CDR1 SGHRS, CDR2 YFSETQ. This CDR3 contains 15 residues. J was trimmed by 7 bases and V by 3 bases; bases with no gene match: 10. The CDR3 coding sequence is TGCGCCAGCAGCTCCGGGACAGAGAAAAGTAATGAGCAGTTCTTC. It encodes CASSSGTEKSNEQFF. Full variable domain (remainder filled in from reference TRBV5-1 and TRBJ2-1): KAGVTQTPRYLIKTRGQQVTLSCSPISGHRSVSWYQQTPGQGLQFLFEYFSETQRNKGNFPGRFSGRQFSNSRSEMNVSTLELGDSALYLCASSSGTEKSNEQFFGPGTRLTVL.

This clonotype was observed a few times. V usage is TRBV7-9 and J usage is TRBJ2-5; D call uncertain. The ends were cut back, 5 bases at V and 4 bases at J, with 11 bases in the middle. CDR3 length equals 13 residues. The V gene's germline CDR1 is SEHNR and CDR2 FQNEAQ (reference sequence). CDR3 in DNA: TGTGCCAGCAGCAACGTGGTAGCAGAGACCCAGTACTTC. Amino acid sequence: CASSNVVAETQYF.

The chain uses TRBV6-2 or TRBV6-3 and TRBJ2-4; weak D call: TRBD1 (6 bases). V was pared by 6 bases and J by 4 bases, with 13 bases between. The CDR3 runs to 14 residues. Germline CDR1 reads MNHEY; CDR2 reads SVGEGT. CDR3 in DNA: TGTGCCAGCAGAATCGGGACACCGAAAAACATTCAGTACTTC. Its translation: CASRIGTPKNIQYF.

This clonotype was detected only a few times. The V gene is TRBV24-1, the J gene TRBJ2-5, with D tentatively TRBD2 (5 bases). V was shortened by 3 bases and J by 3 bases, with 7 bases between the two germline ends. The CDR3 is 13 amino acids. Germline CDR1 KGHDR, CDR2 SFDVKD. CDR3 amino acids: CATSDPGKETQYF. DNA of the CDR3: TGTGCCACCAGTGATCCGGGAAAAGAGACCCAGTACTTC.

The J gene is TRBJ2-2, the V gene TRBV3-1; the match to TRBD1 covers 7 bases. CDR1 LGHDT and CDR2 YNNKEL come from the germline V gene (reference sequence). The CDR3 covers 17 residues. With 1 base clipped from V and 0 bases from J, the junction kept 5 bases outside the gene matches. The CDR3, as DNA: TGTGCCAGCAGCCAAGTAGGGGGCAGGGCGAACACCGGGGAGCTGTTTTTT. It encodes CASSQVGGRANTGELFF.

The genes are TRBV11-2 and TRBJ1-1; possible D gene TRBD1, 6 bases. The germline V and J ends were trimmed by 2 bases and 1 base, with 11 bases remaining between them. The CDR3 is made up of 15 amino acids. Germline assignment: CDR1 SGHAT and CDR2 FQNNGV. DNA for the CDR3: TGTGCCAGCAGCTTAATTCCAGGGGCGAACACTGAAGCTTTCTTT. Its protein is CASSLIPGANTEAFF.